This T cell receptor (beta chain) was retrieved from a study of blood T cell repertoires in COVID-19 (dated by TCRdb to 2019 to 2021). A note on the overall study: The collaborator samples originated in the United States, Italy and Spain and spanned the acute and convalescent phases of COVID-19. Where available, HLA class I and class II types were obtained from metadata supplied by the sample provider rather than from assay-based typing. The samples were drawn from the first 160 participants of the ongoing ImmuneRACE study and from 1,254 subjects provided by 6 global collaborators. The prospective study material was composed of cDNA or gDNA derived from T cells, B-cell-depleted T cells, or PBMCs. The repertoires were released in a freely available public database meant as a resource for research on the immune response to SARS-CoV-2. Nearly every sample came with metadata listing a de-identified subject ID, COVID-19 status, age in years and sex. Subjects who had been exposed to COVID-19, were actively infected with it, or had recovered from it provided the deeply sampled blood TCRbeta repertoires that made up the dataset.

Results the study describes overall, beyond this receptor: How much clinical and demographic metadata was included differed by source and by participant, and the metadata was provided uncurated.

A note on this clone: Its antigen is still unknown. Base quality data are lacking; no much larger clone is found one base away.

TCRbeta CDR3 regions were amplified from genomic DNA using the immunoSEQ Assay, a bias-controlled multiplex PCR. The original pipeline was this. The number of nucleated cells in each sample was estimated from the amplification of reference gene primers within the assay. To quantify the absolute abundance of each unique TCRbeta CDR3 rearrangement, sequence reads were collapsed and filtered. For each sample, productive Simpson clonality was calculated as the square root of Simpson's diversity index across productive rearrangements. TCRdb carries this immuneACCESS record with in-frame sequences only. Its versions omit some clonotypes, under half of them owing to an unresolved V gene in the studies checked, with the rest unexplained. The V and J calls and clone size were taken over from that table, and D and trimming were inferred from the DNA. The sample yields about 68,000 clones; 70% to 90% were counted once. The ten largest make up roughly 24% of the sample.

Collaborating institutions collected whole blood in K2EDTA tubes following their own protocols. For TCRbeta analysis, collaborator samples were shipped as frozen whole blood, as isolated PBMCs, or as DNA extracted from either sample type. Cut back by 0 bases and 0 bases, the V and J ends lie 20 bases apart. Its CDR3 holds 19 amino acids, cysteine through phenylalanine. The read is trimmed to its CDR3 DNA, 57 bases read in frame from base 1. CDR1 and CDR2 (WSHSY, SAAADI) derive from the germline V gene. The chain employs TRBV10-2 and TRBJ2-5; a tentative D match to TRBD1 spans 6 bases. The receptor comes from a man aged 50 to 59 with acute or convalescent COVID-19. Specimen: peripheral blood. The CDR3 reads as follows: CASSESGAGANQNQETQYF. The DNA sequence is given as TGCGCCAGCAGTGAGTCGGGGGCAGGGGCGAACCAAAACCAAGAGACCCAGTACTTC.